This T cell receptor beta chain derives from a study of T cells in localized non-small cell lung cancer. V was trimmed by 1 base and J by 8 bases, leaving 14 bases between them. The CDR3 totals 14 residues. Looked up from germline, CDR1 is LGHNA and CDR2 is YSLEER. Worth noting for this clone: Antigen unknown.

Repertoires were generated with immunoSEQ multiplex PCR, while TCRdb's copy carries only in-frame clones and drops some. Among around 50,000 clones listed, 75% to 90% were seen once. General study findings and limits: Compared with tumor, uninvolved adjacent lung displayed greater T cell clonality, ranking highest overall.

This TCR derives from a woman aged 40 to 75 with stage I lung adenocarcinoma. This chain joins TRBV4-3 and TRBJ1-1; possible D gene TRBD1, 5 bases. Sequenced material: peripheral blood, taken before any cancer treatment. CDR3 nucleotides: TGCGCCAGCAGCCAAGGTCTAGCAGGGACCGAAGCTTTCTTT. Its translation: CASSQGLAGTEAFF.